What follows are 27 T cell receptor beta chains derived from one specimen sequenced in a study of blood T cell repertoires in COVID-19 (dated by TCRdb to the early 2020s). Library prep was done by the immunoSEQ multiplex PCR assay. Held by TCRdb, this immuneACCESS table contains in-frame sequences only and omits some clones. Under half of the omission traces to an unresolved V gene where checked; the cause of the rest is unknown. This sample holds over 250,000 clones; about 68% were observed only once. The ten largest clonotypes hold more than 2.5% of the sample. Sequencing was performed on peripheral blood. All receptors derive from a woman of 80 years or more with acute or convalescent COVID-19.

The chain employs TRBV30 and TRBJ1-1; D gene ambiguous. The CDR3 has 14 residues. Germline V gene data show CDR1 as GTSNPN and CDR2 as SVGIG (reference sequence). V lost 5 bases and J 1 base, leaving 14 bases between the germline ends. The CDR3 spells CAWAKSTPNTEAFF. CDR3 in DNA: TGTGCCTGGGCCAAATCGACACCGAACACTGAAGCTTTCTTT.

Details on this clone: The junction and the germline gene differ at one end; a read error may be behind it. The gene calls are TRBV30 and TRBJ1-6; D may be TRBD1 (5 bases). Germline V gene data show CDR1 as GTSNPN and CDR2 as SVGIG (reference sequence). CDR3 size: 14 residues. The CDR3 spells CGWSLQAYNSPLHF. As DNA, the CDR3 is TGTGGCTGGAGCCTACAGGCGTATAATTCACCCCTCCACTTT.

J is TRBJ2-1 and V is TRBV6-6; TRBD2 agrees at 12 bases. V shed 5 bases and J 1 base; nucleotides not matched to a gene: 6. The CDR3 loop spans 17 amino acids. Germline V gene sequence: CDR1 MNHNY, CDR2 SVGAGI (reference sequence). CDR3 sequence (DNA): TGTGCCAGCAGTCCCTCTCTAGCGGGGGGGTCCTACAATGAGCAGTTCTTC. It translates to CASSPSLAGGSYNEQFF.

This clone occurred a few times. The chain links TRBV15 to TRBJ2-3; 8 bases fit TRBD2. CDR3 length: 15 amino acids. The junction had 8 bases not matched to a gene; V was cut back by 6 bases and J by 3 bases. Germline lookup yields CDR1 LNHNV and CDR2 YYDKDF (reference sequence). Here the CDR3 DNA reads TGTGCCACCAGAGAGAGCGGGAGAACAACAGATACGCAGTATTTT. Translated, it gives CATRESGRTTDTQYF. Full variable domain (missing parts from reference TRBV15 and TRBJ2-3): DAMVIQNPRYQVTQFGKPVTLSCSQTLNHNVMYWYQQKSSQAPKLLFHYYDKDFNNEADTPDNFQSRRPNTSFCFLDIRSPGLGDTAMYLCATRESGRTTDTQYFGPGTRLTVL.

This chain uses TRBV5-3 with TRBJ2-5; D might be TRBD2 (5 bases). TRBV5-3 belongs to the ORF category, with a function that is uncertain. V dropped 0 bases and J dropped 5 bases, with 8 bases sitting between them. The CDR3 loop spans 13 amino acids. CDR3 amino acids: CARSLASGETQYF. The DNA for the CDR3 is TGTGCCAGAAGCTTGGCGTCGGGGGAGACCCAGTACTTC.

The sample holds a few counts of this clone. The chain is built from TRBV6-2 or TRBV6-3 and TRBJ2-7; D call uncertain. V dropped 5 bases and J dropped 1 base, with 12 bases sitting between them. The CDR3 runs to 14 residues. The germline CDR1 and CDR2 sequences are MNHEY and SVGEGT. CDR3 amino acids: CASSRTGSSYEQYF. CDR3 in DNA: TGTGCCAGCAGTCGAACGGGTAGTTCCTACGAGCAGTACTTC.

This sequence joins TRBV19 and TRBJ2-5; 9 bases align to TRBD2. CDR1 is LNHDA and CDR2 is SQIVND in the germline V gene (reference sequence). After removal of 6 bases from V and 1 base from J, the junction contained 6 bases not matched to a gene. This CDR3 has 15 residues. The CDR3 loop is CASRPPGLAQETQYF. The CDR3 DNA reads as TGTGCCAGTAGACCCCCGGGACTAGCCCAAGAGACCCAGTACTTC.

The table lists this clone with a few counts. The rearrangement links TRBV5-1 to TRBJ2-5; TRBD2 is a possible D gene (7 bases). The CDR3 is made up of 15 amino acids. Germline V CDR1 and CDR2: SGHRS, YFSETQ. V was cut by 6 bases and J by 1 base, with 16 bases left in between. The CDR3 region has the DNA TGCGCCAGCACCTCTGGGGGCGGGAGCCAAGAGACCCAGTACTTC. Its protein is CASTSGGGSQETQYF.

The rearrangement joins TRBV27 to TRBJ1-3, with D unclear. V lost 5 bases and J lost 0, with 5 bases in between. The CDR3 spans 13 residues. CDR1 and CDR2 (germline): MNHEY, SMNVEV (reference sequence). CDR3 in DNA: TGTGCCAGCAGTATGAGCTCTGGAAACACCATATATTTT. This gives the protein CASSMSSGNTIYF.

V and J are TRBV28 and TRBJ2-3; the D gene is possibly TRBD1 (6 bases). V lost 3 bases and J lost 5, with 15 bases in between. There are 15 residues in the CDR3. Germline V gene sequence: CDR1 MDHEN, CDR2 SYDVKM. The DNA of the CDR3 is TGTGCCAGCAGTTTGGACAGTCTCGGCCAAGATACGCAGTATTTT. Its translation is CASSLDSLGQDTQYF.

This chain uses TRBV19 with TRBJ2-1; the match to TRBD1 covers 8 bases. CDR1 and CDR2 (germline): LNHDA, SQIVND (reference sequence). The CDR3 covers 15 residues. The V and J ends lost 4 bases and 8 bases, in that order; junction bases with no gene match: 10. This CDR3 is CASSTTGGFGHEQFF. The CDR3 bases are TGTGCCAGTAGTACCACAGGGGGTTTTGGGCATGAGCAGTTCTTC.

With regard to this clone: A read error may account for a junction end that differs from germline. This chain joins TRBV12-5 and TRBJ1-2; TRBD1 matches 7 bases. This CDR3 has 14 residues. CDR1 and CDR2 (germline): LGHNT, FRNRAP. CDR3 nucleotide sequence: TGTGCTAGTGGTTTGCTAACGGGTAGACAGGGCCCATCCTTC. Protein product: CASGLLTGRQGPSF.

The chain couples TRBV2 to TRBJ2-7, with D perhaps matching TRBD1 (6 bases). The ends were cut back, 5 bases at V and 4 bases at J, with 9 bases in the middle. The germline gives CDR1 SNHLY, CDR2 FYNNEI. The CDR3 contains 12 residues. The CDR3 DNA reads TGTGCCAGCAGTTCGACAGGATACGAGCAGTACTTC. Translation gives CASSSTGYEQYF. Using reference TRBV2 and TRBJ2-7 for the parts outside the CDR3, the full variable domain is EPEVTQTPSHQVTQMGQEVILRCVPISNHLYFYWYRQILGQKVEFLVSFYNNEISEKSEIFDDQFSVERPDGSNFTLKIRSTKLEDSAMYFCASSSTGYEQYFGPGTRLTVT.

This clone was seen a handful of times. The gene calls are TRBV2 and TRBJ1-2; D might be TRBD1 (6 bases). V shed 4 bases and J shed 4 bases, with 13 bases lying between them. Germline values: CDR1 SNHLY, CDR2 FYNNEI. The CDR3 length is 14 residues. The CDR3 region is CASSVQGPSYGYTF. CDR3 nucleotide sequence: TGTGCCAGCAGTGTCCAGGGGCCGTCCTATGGCTACACCTTC.

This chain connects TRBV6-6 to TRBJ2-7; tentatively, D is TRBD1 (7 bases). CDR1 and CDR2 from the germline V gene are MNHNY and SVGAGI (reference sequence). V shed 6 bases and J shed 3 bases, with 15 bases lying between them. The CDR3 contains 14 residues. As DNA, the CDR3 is TGTGCCAGCAGGCGGGACAGCTCTTTCTACGAGCAGTACTTC. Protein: CASRRDSSFYEQYF.

The DNA for the CDR3 is TGTGCCAGCAGCCCGAGGGGGACAGGGTCTGGAAACACCATATATTTT. Protein product: CASSPRGTGSGNTIYF. J is TRBJ1-3 and V is TRBV9; 9 bases line up with TRBD1. The CDR3 length is 16 residues. The J segment lost 1 base and the V segment lost 4 bases, leaving 6 bases of the junction unmatched. Per germline, CDR1 SGDLS and CDR2 YYNGEE.

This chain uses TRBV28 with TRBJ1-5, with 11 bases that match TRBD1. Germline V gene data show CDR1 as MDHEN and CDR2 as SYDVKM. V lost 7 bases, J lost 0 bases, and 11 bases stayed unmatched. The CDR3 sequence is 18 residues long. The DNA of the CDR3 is TGTGCCAGCATATCCGGACAGGGGGCATATTATAGCAATCAGCCCCAGCATTTT. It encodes CASISGQGAYYSNQPQHF.

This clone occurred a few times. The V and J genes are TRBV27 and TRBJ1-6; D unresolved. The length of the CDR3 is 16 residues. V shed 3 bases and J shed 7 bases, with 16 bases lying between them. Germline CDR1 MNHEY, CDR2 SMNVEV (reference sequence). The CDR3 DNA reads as TGTGCCAGCAGTTTTGTTGGCAGGCTTGGGAATTCACCCCTCCACTTT. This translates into CASSFVGRLGNSPLHF.

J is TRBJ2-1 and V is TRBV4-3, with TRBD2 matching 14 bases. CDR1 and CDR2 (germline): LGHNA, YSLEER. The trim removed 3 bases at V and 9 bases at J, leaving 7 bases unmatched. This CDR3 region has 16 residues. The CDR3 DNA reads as TGCGCCAGCAGCCAGTTGACTAGCGGGGGGGCAGGTGAGCAGTTCTTC. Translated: CASSQLTSGGAGEQFF.

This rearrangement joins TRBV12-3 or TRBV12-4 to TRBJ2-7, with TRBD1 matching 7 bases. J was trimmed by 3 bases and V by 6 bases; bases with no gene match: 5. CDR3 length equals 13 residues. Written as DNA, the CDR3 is TGTGCCAGCAGCCGGGACAGATTCTACGAGCAGTACTTC. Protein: CASSRDRFYEQYF.

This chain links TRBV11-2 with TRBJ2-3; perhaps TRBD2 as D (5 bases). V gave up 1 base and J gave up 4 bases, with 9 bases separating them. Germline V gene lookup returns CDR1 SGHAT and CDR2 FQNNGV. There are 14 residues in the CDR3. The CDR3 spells CASSLGSGADTQYF. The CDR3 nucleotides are TGTGCCAGCAGCTTAGGATCCGGGGCAGATACGCAGTATTTT.

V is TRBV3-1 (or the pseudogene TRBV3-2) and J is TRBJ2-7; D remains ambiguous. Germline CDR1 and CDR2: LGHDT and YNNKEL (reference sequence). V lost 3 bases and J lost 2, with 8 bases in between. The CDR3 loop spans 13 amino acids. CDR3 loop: CASSHGSPYEQYF. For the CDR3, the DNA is TGTGCCAGCAGCCACGGGTCCCCCTACGAGCAGTACTTC.

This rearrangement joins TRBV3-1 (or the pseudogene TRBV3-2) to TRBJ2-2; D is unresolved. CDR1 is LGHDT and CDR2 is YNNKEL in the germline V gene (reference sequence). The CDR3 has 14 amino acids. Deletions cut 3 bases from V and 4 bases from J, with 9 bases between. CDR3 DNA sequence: TGTGCCAGCAGCCACCGTGTCCTCACCGGGGAGCTGTTTTTT. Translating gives CASSHRVLTGELFF.

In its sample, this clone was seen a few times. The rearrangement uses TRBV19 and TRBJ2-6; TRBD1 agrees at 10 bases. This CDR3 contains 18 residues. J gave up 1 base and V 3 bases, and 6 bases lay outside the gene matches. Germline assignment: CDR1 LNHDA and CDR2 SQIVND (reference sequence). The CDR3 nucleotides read TGTGCCAGTAGTATCGTGGGACAGGGGAGGTCTGGGGCCAACGTCCTGACTTTC. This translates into CASSIVGQGRSGANVLTF.

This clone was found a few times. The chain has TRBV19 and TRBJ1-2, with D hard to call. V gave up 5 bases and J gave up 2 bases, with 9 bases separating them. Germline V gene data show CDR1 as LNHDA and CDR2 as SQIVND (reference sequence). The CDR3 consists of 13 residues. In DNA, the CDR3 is TGTGCCAGTAGTCCGGAGATAAACTATGGCTACACCTTC. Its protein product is CASSPEINYGYTF.

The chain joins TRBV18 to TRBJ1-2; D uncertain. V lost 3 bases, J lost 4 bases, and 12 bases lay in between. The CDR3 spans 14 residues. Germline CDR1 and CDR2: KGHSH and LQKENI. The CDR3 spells CASSPLERSYGYTF. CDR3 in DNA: TGTGCCAGCTCACCCCTAGAACGGAGCTATGGCTACACCTTC.

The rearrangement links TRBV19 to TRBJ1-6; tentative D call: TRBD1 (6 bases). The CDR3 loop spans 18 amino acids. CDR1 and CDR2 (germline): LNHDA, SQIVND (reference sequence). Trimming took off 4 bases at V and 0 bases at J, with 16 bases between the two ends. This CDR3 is CASSTGTPMSSYNSPLHF. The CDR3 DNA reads TGTGCCAGTAGTACCGGGACACCGATGAGCTCCTATAATTCACCCCTCCACTTT.